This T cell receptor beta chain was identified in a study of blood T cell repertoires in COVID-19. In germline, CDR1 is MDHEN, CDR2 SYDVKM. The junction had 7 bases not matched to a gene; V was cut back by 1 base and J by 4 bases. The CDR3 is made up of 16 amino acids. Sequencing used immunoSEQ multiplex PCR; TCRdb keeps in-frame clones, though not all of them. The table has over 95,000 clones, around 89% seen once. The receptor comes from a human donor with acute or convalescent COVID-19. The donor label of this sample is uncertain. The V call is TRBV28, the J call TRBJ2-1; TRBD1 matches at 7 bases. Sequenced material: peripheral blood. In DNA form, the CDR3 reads TGTGCCAGCAGTTTATTCCCCCGGGACAGTTACAATGAGCAGTTCTTC. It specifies CASSLFPRDSYNEQFF.